The 3 T cell receptor beta chains listed next were all sequenced from one sample in a study of cytomegalovirus exposure and HLA in healthy donors. The PCR ran on 60 Vbeta and 13 Jbeta primers. The method was immunoSEQ multiplex PCR; TCRdb's version includes in-frame clones alone and lacks a portion of them. The sample comprises fewer than 100,000 clones, around four fifths of which are singletons, and roughly 7% rests with the top ten. Sequences were obtained from PBMCs. The receptors originated from a man aged 40-55 years in good health and CMV-seropositive.

This chain links TRBV29-1 with TRBJ1-2; 7 positions agree with TRBD1. Per germline, CDR1 SQVTM and CDR2 ANQGSEA. J was trimmed by 0 bases and V by 4 bases; bases with no gene match: 2. The CDR3 runs 13 residues. CDR3 sequence: CSVAQGSNYGYTF. In DNA form, the CDR3 reads TGCAGCGTTGCACAGGGGTCTAACTATGGCTACACCTTC.

The rearrangement uses TRBV27 and TRBJ1-1, with D possibly matching TRBD1 (5 bases). The length of the CDR3 is 13 residues. Per germline, CDR1 MNHEY and CDR2 SMNVEV (reference sequence). V was trimmed by 4 bases and J by 4 bases, leaving 10 bases between them. CDR3 protein: CASSYSGFTEAFF. The CDR3 region has the DNA TGTGCCAGCAGTTATTCAGGGTTCACTGAAGCTTTCTTT.

The chain recombines TRBV5-5 with TRBJ2-3, with TRBD2 matching over 7 bases. With V trimmed by 8 bases and J by 3 bases, 3 bases remained unmatched. Germline-derived CDR1 and CDR2 are SGHKS and YYEKEE (reference sequence). CDR3 length: 12 amino acids. This CDR3 is CASGRGTDTQYF. The CDR3 DNA is TGTGCCAGTGGGAGGGGAACAGATACGCAGTATTTT. The full variable domain, with the rest looked up from reference TRBV5-5 and TRBJ2-3, is DAGVTQSPTHLIKTRGQQVTLRCSPISGHKSVSWYQQVLGQGPQFIFQYYEKEERGRGNFPDRFSARQFPNYSSELNVNALLLGDSALYLCASGRGTDTQYFGPGTRLTVL.